This entry features one T cell receptor (beta chain) sequence. This entry comes from a study of blood T cell repertoires in COVID-19. Study context: Acute and convalescent COVID-19 specimens originated in the United States, Italy and Spain. T cells, B-cell-depleted T cells, or PBMCs supplied cDNA or gDNA.

Clones were sequenced by immunoSEQ multiplex PCR, and TCRdb holds only the in-frame ones, with some missing. The sample contains 180,000 or so clones, 70% to 80% of which appear only once. The CDR3 contains 18 residues. Germline trimming cut 5 bases from V and 0 bases from J; bases unmatched to any gene: 9. In germline, CDR1 is MNHNY, CDR2 SVGAGI (reference sequence). This clonotype was obtained from a woman aged 45-65 years with active or convalescent COVID-19. Sequenced: peripheral blood. The chain combines TRBV6-6 with TRBJ1-6; 8 bases match TRBD1. CDR3 amino acids: CASSPNRGASSYNSPLHF. As DNA, the CDR3 is TGTGCCAGCAGTCCCAACAGGGGGGCCAGCTCCTATAATTCACCCCTCCACTTT.